The 9 T cell receptor beta chains below were found in one sample sequenced in a study of cytomegalovirus exposure and HLA in healthy donors. PCR involved 60 Vbeta and 13 Jbeta primers. Clones were sequenced by immunoSEQ multiplex PCR, and TCRdb holds only the in-frame ones, with some missing. The table lists over 150,000 clones, about four fifths of them singletons. The sequencing input was PBMCs. Receptors were obtained from a man younger than 35 in good health and CMV-seronegative.

The chain uses TRBV14 and TRBJ1-2, with D possibly TRBD1 on 6 matching bases. Trimming pared 5 bases from V and 0 bases from J, leaving 13 bases between. The germline gives CDR1 SGHDN, CDR2 FVKESK. The CDR3 spans 15 residues. For the CDR3, the DNA is TGTGCCAGCAGCTCCCGGGACATCTCTAACTATGGCTACACCTTC. Its translation: CASSSRDISNYGYTF. The complete variable domain, with remaining parts taken from reference TRBV14 and TRBJ1-2, reads EAGVTQFPSHSVIEKGQTVTLRCDPISGHDNLYWYRRVMGKEIKFLLHFVKESKQDESGMPNNRFLAERTGGTYSTLKVQPAELEDSGVYFCASSSRDISNYGYTFGSGTRLTVV.

This sequence joins TRBV27 and TRBJ2-7; 10 bases are shared with TRBD1. The CDR3 length is 13 residues. Trimming took 5 bases from V and 7 from J; bases not matched to a gene: 5. In germline, CDR1 is MNHEY, CDR2 SMNVEV (reference sequence). This chain's CDR3 is CASSPGTGDEQYV. The CDR3 region has the DNA TGTGCCAGCAGTCCGGGGACAGGGGATGAGCAGTACGTC.

The chain uses TRBV6-5 and TRBJ2-4; D gene uncertain. The V gene's germline CDR1 is MNHEY and CDR2 SVGAGI. This CDR3 is built from 16 residues. Trimming took 2 bases from V and 1 from J, leaving 12 bases between them. In DNA, the CDR3 is TGTGCCAGCAGTTACGCCTTGGGCCGGGCCAAAAACATTCAGTACTTC. This gives the protein CASSYALGRAKNIQYF.

This clone was counted only a few times. Other DNA sequences from this sample encode an identical CDR3 as well. V and J are TRBV5-1 and TRBJ2-5, with D possibly being TRBD1 (5 bases). This CDR3 has 14 residues. Germline V lookup: CDR1 SGHRS, CDR2 YFSETQ. Trimming left V 0 bases short and J 1 base short, with 7 bases between. In DNA, the CDR3 is TGCGCCAGCAGCTTGGGAGACAGCCAAGAGACCCAGTACTTC. Its translation is CASSLGDSQETQYF.

The genes are TRBV9 and TRBJ2-2, with a possible D match to TRBD1 (6 bases). The germline V gene has CDR1 SGDLS and CDR2 YYNGEE. The CDR3 is 15 amino acids. Deletions cut 4 bases from V and 2 bases from J, with 12 bases between. CDR3 protein: CASSSYRVNTGELFF. The CDR3 nucleotides read TGTGCCAGCAGCTCGTACAGGGTTAACACCGGGGAGCTGTTTTTT.

The chain has TRBV7-9 and TRBJ2-7; 8 nucleotides align to TRBD1. This CDR3 is 16 amino acids long. The germline gives CDR1 SEHNR, CDR2 FQNEAQ (reference sequence). V shed 3 bases, J shed 5 bases, and the junction held 12 bases outside the gene matches. The DNA of the CDR3 is TGTGCCAGCAGCTTGGGGATAGGGGGACAGGTCCACGAGCAGTACTTC. Amino acid sequence: CASSLGIGGQVHEQYF.

The V call is TRBV2, the J call TRBJ1-2, with 7 bases that match TRBD1. J lost 2 bases, V lost 7 bases, and 13 bases had no gene match. This CDR3 is built from 16 residues. Looked up from germline, CDR1 is SNHLY and CDR2 is FYNNEI. CDR3 DNA sequence: TGTGCCAGCACTACCCTTTCAGGGGGGAAAAACTATGGCTACACCTTC. Protein: CASTTLSGGKNYGYTF.

With regard to this clone: One end of the junction is discordant with germline, which a read error may explain. The rearrangement links TRBV6-1 to TRBJ2-6; the D gene is possibly TRBD1 (5 bases). CDR1 and CDR2 (germline): MNHNS, SASEGT. The CDR3 is 15 residues long. Here the CDR3 reads CASSELHSGANGLTF. The DNA for the CDR3 is TGTGCCAGCAGTGAGCTACACTCTGGGGCCAACGGCCTGACTTTC.

This clone was picked up one time. The chain links TRBV30 to TRBJ1-4; D unclear. With 0 bases removed from V and 8 bases from J, the gap between germline ends came to 10 bases. Per germline, CDR1 GTSNPN and CDR2 SVGIG (reference sequence). This CDR3 spans 13 amino acids. The chain's CDR3 is CAWSVNQREKLFF. CDR3 in DNA: TGTGCCTGGAGTGTAAACCAGAGGGAAAAACTGTTTTTT.